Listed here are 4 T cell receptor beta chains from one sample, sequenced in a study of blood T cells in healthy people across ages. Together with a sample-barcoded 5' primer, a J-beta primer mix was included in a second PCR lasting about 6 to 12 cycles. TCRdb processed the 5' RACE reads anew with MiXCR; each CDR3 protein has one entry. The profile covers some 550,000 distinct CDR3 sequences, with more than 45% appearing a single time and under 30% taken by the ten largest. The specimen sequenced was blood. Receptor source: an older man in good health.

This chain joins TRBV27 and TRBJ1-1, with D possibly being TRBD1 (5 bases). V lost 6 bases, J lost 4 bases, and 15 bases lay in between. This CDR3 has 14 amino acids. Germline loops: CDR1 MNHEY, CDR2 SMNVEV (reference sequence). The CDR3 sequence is CASSPRQGSTEAFF. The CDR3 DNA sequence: TGTGCCAGCAGCCCGAGGCAGGGTTCCACTGAAGCTTTCTTT.

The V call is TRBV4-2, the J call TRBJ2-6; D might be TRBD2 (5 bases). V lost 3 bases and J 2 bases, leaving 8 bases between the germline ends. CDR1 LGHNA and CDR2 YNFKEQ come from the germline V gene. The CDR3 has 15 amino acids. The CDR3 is CASSQSGPGANVLTF. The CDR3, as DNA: TGTGCCAGCAGCCAGAGCGGACCTGGGGCCAACGTCCTGACTTTC.

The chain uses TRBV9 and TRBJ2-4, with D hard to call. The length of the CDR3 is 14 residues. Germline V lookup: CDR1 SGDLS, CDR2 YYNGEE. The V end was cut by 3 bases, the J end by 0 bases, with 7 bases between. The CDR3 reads CASSEVLAKNIQYF. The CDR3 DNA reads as TGTGCCAGCAGCGAGGTACTAGCCAAAAACATTCAGTACTTC.

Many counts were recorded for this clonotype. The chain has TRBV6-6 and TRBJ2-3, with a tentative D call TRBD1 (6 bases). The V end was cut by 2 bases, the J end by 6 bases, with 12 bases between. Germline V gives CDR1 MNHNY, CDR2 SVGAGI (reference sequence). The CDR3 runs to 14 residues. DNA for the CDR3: TGTGCCAGCAGTTACGGGGGCCGGTCGGATACGCAGTATTTT. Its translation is CASSYGGRSDTQYF.